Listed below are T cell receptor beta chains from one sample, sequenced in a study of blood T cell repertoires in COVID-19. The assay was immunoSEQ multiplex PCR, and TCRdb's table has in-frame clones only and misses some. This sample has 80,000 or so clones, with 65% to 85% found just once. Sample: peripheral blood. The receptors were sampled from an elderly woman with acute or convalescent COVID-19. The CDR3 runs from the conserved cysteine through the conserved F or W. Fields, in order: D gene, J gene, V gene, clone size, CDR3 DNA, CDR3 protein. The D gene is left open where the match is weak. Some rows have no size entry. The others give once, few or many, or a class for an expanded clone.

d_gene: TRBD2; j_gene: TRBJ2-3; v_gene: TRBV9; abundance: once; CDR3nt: TGTGCCAGCAGCGTAGTGACGGGGGGGGGCGCAGATACGCAGTATTTT; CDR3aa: CASSVVTGGGADTQYF
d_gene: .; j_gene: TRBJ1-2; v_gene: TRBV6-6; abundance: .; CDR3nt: TGTGCCAGCAGTTACCCCCCGGGGGGGCTTAACTATGGCTACACCTTC; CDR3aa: CASSYPPGGLNYGYTF
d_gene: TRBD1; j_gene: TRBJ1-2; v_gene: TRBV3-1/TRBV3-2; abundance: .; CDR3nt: TGTGCCAGCAGCCAAGATCTTGTGGGGACAGGGGAACATGGCTACACCTTC; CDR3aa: CASSQDLVGTGEHGYTF
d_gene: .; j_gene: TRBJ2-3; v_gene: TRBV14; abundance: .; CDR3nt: TGTGCCAGCAGCCCAGGAAGGGGAAGCGGGTACACAGATACGCAGTATTTT; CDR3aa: CASSPGRGSGYTDTQYF
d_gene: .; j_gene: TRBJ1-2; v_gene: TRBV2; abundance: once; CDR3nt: TGTGCCAGCAGTGAGAACCAGGGGCTAAGCTCTGGCTACACCTTC; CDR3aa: CASSENQGLSSGYTF
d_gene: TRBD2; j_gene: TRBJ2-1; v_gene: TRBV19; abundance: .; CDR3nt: TGTGCCAGTAGTGTGGAGCTAGCGGGGAATGAGCAGTTCTTC; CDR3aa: CASSVELAGNEQFF
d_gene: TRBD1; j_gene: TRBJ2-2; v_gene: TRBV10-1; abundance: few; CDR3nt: TGCGCCAGCAGTGAGCTCGCAGGGGGAGCCGGGGAGCTGTTTTTT; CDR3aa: CASSELAGGAGELFF
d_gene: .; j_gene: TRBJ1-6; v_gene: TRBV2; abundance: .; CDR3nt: TGTGCCAGCAGTGAGGAGGATTCACCCCTCCACTTT; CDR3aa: CASSEEDSPLHF
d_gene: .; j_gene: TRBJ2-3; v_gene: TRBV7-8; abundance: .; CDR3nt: TGTGCCAGCAGCTTAGACTTAACCGAGGCAGATACGCAGTATTTT; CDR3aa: CASSLDLTEADTQYF
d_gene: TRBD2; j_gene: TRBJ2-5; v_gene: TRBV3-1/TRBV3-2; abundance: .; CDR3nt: TGTGCCAGCAGTCGGGGCGGGGGGGCACAAGAGACCCAGTACTTC; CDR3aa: CASSRGGGAQETQYF
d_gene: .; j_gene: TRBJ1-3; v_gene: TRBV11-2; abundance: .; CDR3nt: TGTGCCAGCAGCATATACAGGACCTCTTCCGGAAACACCATATATTTT; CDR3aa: CASSIYRTSSGNTIYF
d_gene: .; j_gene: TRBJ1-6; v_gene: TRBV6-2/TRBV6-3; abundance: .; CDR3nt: TGTGCCAGCAGTTTCGCCTCAGCCCTCCACTTT; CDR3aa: CASSFASALHF
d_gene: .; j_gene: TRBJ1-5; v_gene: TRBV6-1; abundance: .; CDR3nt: TGTGCCAGCAGTGGACCCGGGGGGCTGAGCAATCAGCCCCAGCATTTT; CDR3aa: CASSGPGGLSNQPQHF
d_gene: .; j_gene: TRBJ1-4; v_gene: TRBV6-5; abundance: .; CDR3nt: TGTGCCAGCAGTCCGGGTGTCAGGGAAAAACTATTTTTT; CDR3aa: CASSPGVREKLFF
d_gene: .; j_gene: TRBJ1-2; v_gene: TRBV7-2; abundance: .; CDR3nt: TGTGCCAGCAGCCCCAATCATTCTAACTATGGCTACACCTTC; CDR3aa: CASSPNHSNYGYTF